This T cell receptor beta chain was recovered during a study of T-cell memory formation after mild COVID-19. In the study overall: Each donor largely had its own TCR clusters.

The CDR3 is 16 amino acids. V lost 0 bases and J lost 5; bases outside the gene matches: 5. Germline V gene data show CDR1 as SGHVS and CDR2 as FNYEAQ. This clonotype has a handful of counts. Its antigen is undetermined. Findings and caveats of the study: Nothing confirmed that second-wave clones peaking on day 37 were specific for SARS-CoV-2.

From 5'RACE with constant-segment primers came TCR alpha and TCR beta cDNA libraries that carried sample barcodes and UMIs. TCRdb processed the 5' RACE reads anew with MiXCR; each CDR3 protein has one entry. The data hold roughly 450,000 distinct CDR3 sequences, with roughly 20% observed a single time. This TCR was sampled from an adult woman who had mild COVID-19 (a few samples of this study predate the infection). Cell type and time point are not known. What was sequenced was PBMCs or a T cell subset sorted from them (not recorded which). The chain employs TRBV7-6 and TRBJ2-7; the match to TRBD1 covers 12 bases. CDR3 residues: CASSLAIGTGGHEQYF. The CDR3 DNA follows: TGTGCCAGCAGCTTAGCCATAGGGACAGGGGGCCACGAGCAGTACTTC.